This T cell receptor beta chain was sequenced during a study of identical twins (dated by TCRdb to 2015 to 2016). The study in broad terms: TCR alpha and beta repertoires from monozygotic twins, unrelated adults of various ages and cord blood were deep-sequenced to test whether fetal clonotypes persist. To rule out contamination, the twin experiments were replicated at different times with different library preparation protocols.

Results and caveats for the whole study, not just this receptor: Conclusions relied on cross-sectional statistical analysis, since the same donors could not be followed over many years. A weaker excess of twin sharing was found in beta out-of-frame sequences because the signal-to-noise ratio was lowered by fewer shared sequences. Compared with coincidental sharing between unrelated individuals, an excess of low generation-probability sequences was observed among out-of-frame TCR alpha sequences shared between twins. Out-of-frame TCR alpha sharing in monozygotic twins was systematically underestimated by recombination models, whereas sharing between unrelated individuals was in agreement with the recombination models. Invariant T cells such as MAIT and iNKT could partly confound zero-insertion analyses, though diverse VJ usage argued against this for most clonotypes. Fewer insertions were carried by abundant cord blood beta clonotypes, a similar but weaker trend appeared in young adult naive repertoires, and no such trend appeared in memory repertoires.

Library method: 5' RACE. The sequencer listed for this sample is Illumina HiSeq 2000. Template switching introduced a universal primer binding site; the final cDNA contained a unique molecular identifier, enabling accurate counting of TCR cDNA molecules. Specific primers in the conserved constant-segment region were used to synthesize first-strand cDNA for the TCR alpha and beta chains. To control for contamination, each cDNA library was double barcoded with a SMART-Mk sample barcode plus Illumina barcodes. TruSeq adapter sequences, together with Illumina sample barcodes, were added in two successive PCR steps. The TCR alpha and beta cDNA libraries were sequenced on the Illumina HiSeq platform using custom primers. On the authors' methods: MiGEC was used to process raw reads and extract unique molecular identifiers, and MiXCR was used to find CDR3 positions. Recombination models were inferred per individual with the repgenHMM and IGoR tools using an EM algorithm. Shared clonotypes were analyzed with the tcR package in R, and sharing was normalized by the product of cloneset sizes. Out-of-frame nonproductive sequences were analyzed to study raw recombination free of thymic and clonal selection effects. TCRdb passed the public sequencing reads through fastp at Q25 and MiXCR, retaining productive beta sequences. Every CDR3 protein is listed once, alongside the most common genes and DNA of its rows. The V and J calls reflect TCRdb's pipeline rather than the authors' work. Counted in this sample were approximately 490,000 distinct CDR3 sequences; 20% to 25% of them appeared once. More than 0.4% of the sample comes from the top ten.

In the case of this clonotype: The antigen this receptor binds is unknown. Qualities for individual bases were not recorded, and no much larger clone is one base off.

The CDR1 and CDR2 encoded by the germline V gene are SGHRS and YFSETQ. V loses 2 bases, J loses 3 bases, and the germline ends lie 12 bases apart. From the cysteine up to the phenylalanine, the CDR3 has a length of 14 residues. CDR3 DNA only is kept here, 42 bases in frame from base 1. All donors were healthy Caucasians. The twin cohort consisted of three pairs of female monozygotic twins, all aged about 18 to 30 years. Positive isolation kits from Invitrogen were used to isolate the CD4+ and CD8+ T cell populations. The same sample was also studied in work on yellow fever vaccine responses in identical twins. As the second publication notes: The T cell response to vaccination in identical twins was reported by the authors to appear partly convergent and partly personalized. In identical twins, the study followed T cell clones that responded to the vaccine with precision.

Sequencing used CD4+ T cells sorted from blood. The chain employs TRBV5-1 and TRBJ2-7, and possibly TRBD2, on 6 matching bases. The TCR sequence derives from a woman in her late teens or twenties in good health. The CDR3 corresponds to CASSFDGSLYEQYF. The nucleotides read TGCGCCAGCAGCTTTGACGGGAGTCTCTACGAGCAGTACTTC. Where the CDR3 stops, the reference TRBV5-1 and TRBJ2-7 genes take over; the full variable domain is KAGVTQTPRYLIKTRGQQVTLSCSPISGHRSVSWYQQTPGQGLQFLFEYFSETQRNKGNFPGRFSGRQFSNSRSEMNVSTLELGDSALYLCASSFDGSLYEQYFGPGTRLTVT.